The 6 T cell receptor beta chains listed next were all sequenced from one sample in a study of beta chain features in type 1 diabetes (dated by TCRdb to 2016 to 2019). The study at large found these results: Type 1 diabetes patients showed a moderate but significant shortening of TCRB CDR3 length in all four CD4+ subsets.

These TCRs' antigens remain unknown. Library method: the immunoSEQ multiplex PCR assay. The entire isolated RNA was reverse transcribed using the High Capacity cDNA Reverse Transcription Kit, and thus expressed TCRB transcripts were sequenced. This immuneACCESS table, as held by TCRdb, lists in-frame sequences with V and J called but not all clones. Of the missing ones, under half trace to an unresolved V gene in checked studies; the others have no known cause. The sample yields about 160,000 clones; over 55% were counted once. Of the sample, roughly 0.089% falls within the top ten clones. Input material: naive CD4+ T cells from blood. The cell subset or site label for this specimen denotes: true naive CD4+ T cells. The receptors derive from a man under 40 with type 1 diabetes.

This chain connects TRBV29-1 to TRBJ2-5, with 8 positions matching TRBD1. After removal of 4 bases from V and 3 bases from J, the junction contained 4 bases not matched to a gene. The CDR3 extends over 13 amino acids. Germline CDR1 and CDR2: SQVTM and ANQGSEA. This CDR3 is CSVVWTGKETQYF. CDR3 nucleotides: TGCAGCGTTGTTTGGACAGGGAAAGAGACCCAGTACTTC.

CDR3 nucleotides: TGTGCCACCAGCGGCGAGACGGTTTCCTACAATGAGCAGTTCTTC. It encodes CATSGETVSYNEQFF. This sequence joins TRBV15 and TRBJ2-1; no reliable D call. The CDR3 loop spans 15 amino acids. The ends were cut back, 5 bases at V and 1 base at J, with 12 bases in the middle. Germline lookup yields CDR1 LNHNV and CDR2 YYDKDF (reference sequence).

The chain employs TRBV30 and TRBJ1-1, with D possibly being TRBD1 (5 bases). CDR1 is GTSNPN and CDR2 is SVGIG in the germline V gene (reference sequence). This CDR3 region has 12 residues. Trimming cost V 2 bases and J 4 bases, with 8 bases left between them. CDR3: CAWSIGGTEAFF. CDR3 DNA: TGTGCCTGGAGTATCGGGGGCACTGAAGCTTTCTTT.

This sequence joins TRBV9 and TRBJ2-7, with TRBD2 as a possible D gene (5 bases). This CDR3 contains 15 residues. The germline V and J ends were trimmed by 0 bases and 4 bases, with 14 bases remaining between them. Germline V gene lookup returns CDR1 SGDLS and CDR2 YYNGEE. CDR3: CASSVATEVVYEQYF. CDR3 DNA sequence: TGTGCCAGCAGCGTAGCTACGGAGGTCGTTTACGAGCAGTACTTC.

The chain recombines TRBV7-9 with TRBJ2-5; unclear D gene. Germline assignment: CDR1 SEHNR and CDR2 FQNEAQ (reference sequence). The CDR3 contains 11 residues. The V gene lost 6 bases and the J gene lost 2 bases, with 4 bases spanning the gap. CDR3 residues: CASRLQETQYF. Here the CDR3 DNA reads TGTGCCAGCAGGCTACAAGAGACCCAGTACTTC.

The chain joins TRBV15 to TRBJ2-5; 7 nucleotides align to TRBD1. This CDR3 has 15 residues. Germline-derived CDR1 and CDR2 are LNHNV and YYDKDF (reference sequence). V shed 0 bases and J 9 bases; nucleotides not matched to a gene: 10. The CDR3 nucleotides read TGTGCCACCAGCAGAGAGGGACAGAGCACGTGGGCCCAGTACTTC. It yields the protein CATSREGQSTWAQYF.